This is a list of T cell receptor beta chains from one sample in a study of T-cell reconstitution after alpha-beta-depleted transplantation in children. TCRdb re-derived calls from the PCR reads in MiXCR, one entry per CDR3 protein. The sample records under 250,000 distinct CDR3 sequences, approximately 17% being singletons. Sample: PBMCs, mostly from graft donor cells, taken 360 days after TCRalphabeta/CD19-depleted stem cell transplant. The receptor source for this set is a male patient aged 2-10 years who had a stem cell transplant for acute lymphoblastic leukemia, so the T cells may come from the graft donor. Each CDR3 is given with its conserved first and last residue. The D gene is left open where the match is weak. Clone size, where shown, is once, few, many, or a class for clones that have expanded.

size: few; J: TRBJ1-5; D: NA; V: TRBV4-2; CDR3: CASSQGVQPQHF; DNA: TGTGCCAGCAGCCAAGGGGTTCAGCCCCAGCATTTT
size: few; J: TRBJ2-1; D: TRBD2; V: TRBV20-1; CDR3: CSAYAFGGVSSYNEQFF; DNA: TGCAGTGCTTATGCGTTCGGGGGGGTAAGCTCCTACAATGAGCAGTTCTTC
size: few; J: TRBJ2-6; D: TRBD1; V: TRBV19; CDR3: CASSRQGARTGANVLTF; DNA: TGTGCCAGTAGTAGACAGGGGGCGCGGACTGGGGCCAACGTCCTGACTTTC
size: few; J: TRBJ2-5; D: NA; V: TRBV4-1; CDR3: CASSQDRGLGTQYF; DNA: TGCGCCAGCAGCCAAGATCGAGGATTGGGGACCCAGTACTTC
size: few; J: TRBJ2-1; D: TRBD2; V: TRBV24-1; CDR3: CASSDKLAGGPPRRSLYYNEQFF; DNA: TGTGCCAGCAGTGATAAACTAGCGGGGGGGCCCCCTAGGAGGAGTTTGTACTACAATGAGCAGTTCTTC
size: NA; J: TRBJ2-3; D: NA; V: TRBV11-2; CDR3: CASSLSWDPRRADTQYF; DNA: TGTGCCAGCAGCTTGTCGTGGGACCCACGGCGGGCAGATACGCAGTATTTT
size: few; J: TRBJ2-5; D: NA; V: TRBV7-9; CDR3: CASSLGGTAYETQYF; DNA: TGTGCCAGCAGCTTAGGGGGGACTGCTTATGAGACCCAGTACTTC
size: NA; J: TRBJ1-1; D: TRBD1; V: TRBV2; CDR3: CAAPGQMNTEAFF; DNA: TGTGCCGCCCCGGGACAGATGAACACTGAAGCTTTCTTT
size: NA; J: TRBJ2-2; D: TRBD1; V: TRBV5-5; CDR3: CASRPTGTNTGELFF; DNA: TGTGCCAGCAGACCGACAGGGACGAACACCGGGGAGCTGTTTTTT
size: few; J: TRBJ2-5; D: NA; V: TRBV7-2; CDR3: CASSLHGGPGQETQYF; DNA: TGTGCCAGCAGCTTACACGGGGGGCCCGGCCAAGAGACCCAGTACTTC
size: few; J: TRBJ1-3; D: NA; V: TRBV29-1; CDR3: CSVGPRYGNTIYF; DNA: TGCAGCGTCGGACCCCGGTACGGAAACACCATATATTTT
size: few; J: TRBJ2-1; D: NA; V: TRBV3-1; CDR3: CASSQDFSPRLNNEQFF; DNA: TGTGCCAGCAGCCAAGATTTTTCCCCTAGACTAAACAATGAGCAGTTCTTC
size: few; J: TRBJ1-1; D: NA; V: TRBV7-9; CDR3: CASSLSVGGANTEAFF; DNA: TGTGCCAGCAGCTTATCGGTAGGGGGAGCGAACACTGAAGCTTTCTTT
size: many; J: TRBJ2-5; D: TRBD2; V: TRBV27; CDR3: CASSSLGEGETQYF; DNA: TGTGCCAGCAGTTCGTTGGGGGAGGGAGAGACCCAGTACTTC
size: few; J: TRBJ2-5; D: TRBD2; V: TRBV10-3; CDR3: CAISESERGEETQYF; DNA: TGTGCCATCAGTGAGTCGGAGCGGGGGGAAGAGACCCAGTACTTC
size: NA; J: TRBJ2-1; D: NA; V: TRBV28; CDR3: CASSPQVTSYNEQFF; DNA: TGTGCCAGCAGTCCACAGGTCACCTCCTACAATGAGCAGTTCTTC
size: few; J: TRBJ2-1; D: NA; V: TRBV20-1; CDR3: CSARDSTGRGNEQFF; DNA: TGCAGTGCTAGAGATTCTACGGGTCGGGGGAATGAGCAGTTCTTC
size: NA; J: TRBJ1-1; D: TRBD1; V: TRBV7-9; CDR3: CASATSTGLNTEAFF; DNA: TGTGCCAGCGCAACGTCGACAGGGTTGAACACTGAAGCTTTCTTT
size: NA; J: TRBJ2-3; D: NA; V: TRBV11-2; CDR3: CASSSTPSTSTDTQYF; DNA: TGTGCCAGCAGCTCCACACCCTCTACTAGCACAGATACGCAGTATTTT
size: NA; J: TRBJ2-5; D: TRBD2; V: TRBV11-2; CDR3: CASSPRWGRGGGETQYF; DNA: TGTGCCAGCAGCCCCCGGTGGGGGCGGGGGGGCGGTGAGACCCAGTACTTC
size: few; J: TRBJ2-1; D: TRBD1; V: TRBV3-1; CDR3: CASSQEWVPGGDEQFF; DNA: TGTGCCAGCAGCCAGGAGTGGGTCCCAGGGGGCGACGAGCAGTTCTTC
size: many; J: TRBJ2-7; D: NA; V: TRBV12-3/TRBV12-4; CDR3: CASSLIRTYEQYF; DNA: TGTGCCAGCAGTTTAATTAGGACCTACGAGCAGTACTTC
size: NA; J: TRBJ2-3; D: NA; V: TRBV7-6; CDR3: CASSLGLAARLFADTQYF; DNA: TGTGCCAGCAGCTTAGGGTTAGCCGCGCGGTTGTTTGCAGATACGCAGTATTTT
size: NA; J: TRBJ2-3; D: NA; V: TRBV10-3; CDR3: CAIKSPYPGLADTQYF; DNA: TGTGCCATCAAGAGCCCCTACCCGGGACTGGCAGATACGCAGTATTTT
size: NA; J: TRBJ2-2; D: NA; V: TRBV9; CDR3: CASSVVKVLTGELFF; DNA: TGTGCCAGCAGCGTAGTTAAGGTACTGACCGGGGAGCTGTTTTTT
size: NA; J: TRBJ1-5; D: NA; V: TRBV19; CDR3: CASSIGISFNQPQHF; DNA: TGTGCCAGTAGCATAGGTATCTCTTTCAATCAGCCCCAGCATTTT
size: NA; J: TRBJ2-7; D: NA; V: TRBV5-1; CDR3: CASSLDGGDYEQYF; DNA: TGCGCCAGCAGCTTGGACGGGGGAGACTACGAGCAGTACTTC
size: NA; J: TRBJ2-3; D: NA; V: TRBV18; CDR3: CASSPLQGTGDTQYF; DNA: TGTGCCAGCTCACCGCTGCAGGGTACGGGAGATACGCAGTATTTT
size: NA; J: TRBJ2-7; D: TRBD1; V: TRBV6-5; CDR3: CASNRQGGTYEQYF; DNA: TGTGCCAGCAATCGACAGGGGGGGACCTACGAGCAGTACTTC
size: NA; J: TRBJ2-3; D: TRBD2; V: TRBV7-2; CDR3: CASSRLAGPPGDTQYF; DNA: TGTGCCAGCAGCCGTCTAGCGGGACCCCCAGGGGATACGCAGTATTTT
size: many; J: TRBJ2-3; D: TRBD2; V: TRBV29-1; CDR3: CSVTKSGLAVTDTQYF; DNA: TGCAGCGTTACTAAGTCAGGACTAGCGGTGACAGATACGCAGTATTTT
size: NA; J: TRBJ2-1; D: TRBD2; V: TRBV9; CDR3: CASSVDPAGTSGGDEQFF; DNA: TGTGCCAGCAGCGTAGATCCCGCCGGGACTAGCGGGGGCGATGAGCAGTTCTTC
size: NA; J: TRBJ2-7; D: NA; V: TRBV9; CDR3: CASSVALGGLSYEQYF; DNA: TGTGCCAGCAGCGTAGCGCTCGGGGGGCTAAGCTACGAGCAGTACTTC
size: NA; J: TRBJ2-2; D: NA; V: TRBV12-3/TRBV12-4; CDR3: CASSPSDTGELFF; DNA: TGTGCCAGCAGTCCTAGTGACACCGGGGAGCTGTTTTTT
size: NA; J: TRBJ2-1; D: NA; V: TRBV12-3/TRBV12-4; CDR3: CASSLLAEQFF; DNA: TGTGCCAGCAGTTTGCTAGCAGAGCAGTTCTTC
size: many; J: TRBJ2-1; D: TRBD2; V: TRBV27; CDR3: CASSLPPPSSGVSPDEQFF; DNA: TGTGCCAGCAGTTTACCCCCTCCTTCTAGCGGGGTTTCTCCAGATGAGCAGTTCTTC
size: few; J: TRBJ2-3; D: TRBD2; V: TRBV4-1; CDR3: CASSQGLGTDTQYF; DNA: TGCGCCAGCAGCCAGGGACTAGGAACAGATACGCAGTATTTT
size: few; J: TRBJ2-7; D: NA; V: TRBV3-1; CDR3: CASSQEGALYEQYF; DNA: TGTGCCAGCAGCCAAGAAGGAGCCCTCTACGAGCAGTACTTC
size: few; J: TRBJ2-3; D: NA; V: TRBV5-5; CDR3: CASSLFRGREDTQYF; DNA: TGTGCCAGCAGCTTGTTTCGGGGGCGAGAAGATACGCAGTATTTT
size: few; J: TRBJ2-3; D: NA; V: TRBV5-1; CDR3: CASSLALRSDRPDTQYF; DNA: TGCGCCAGCAGCTTGGCCTTGAGAAGCGACCGCCCAGATACGCAGTATTTT
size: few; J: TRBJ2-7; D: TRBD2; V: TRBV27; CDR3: CASSATSGGRYEQYF; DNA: TGTGCCAGCAGTGCAACTAGCGGGGGCCGCTACGAGCAGTACTTC
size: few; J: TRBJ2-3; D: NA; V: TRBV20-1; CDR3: CSATSPARSSTDTQYF; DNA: TGCAGTGCTACGTCCCCGGCTCGTTCTAGCACAGATACGCAGTATTTT
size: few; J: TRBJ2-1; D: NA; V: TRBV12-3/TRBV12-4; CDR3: CASSLRLDNEQFF; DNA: TGTGCCAGCAGTTTAAGGTTAGACAATGAGCAGTTCTTC
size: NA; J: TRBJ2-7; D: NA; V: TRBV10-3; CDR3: CAISDGVYEQYF; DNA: TGTGCCATCAGTGACGGGGTCTACGAGCAGTACTTC
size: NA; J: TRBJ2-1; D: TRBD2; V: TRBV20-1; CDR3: CSARGDTSGRYNEQFF; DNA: TGCAGTGCTAGAGGCGATACTAGCGGGAGATACAATGAGCAGTTCTTC
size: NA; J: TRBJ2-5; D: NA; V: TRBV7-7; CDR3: CASSIQGLQETQYF; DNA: TGTGCCAGCAGCATTCAGGGGCTCCAAGAGACCCAGTACTTC
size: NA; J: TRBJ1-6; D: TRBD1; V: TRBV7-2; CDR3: CASSGMQGAAPPLHF; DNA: TGTGCCAGCAGCGGAATGCAGGGGGCGGCCCCCCCCCTCCACTTT
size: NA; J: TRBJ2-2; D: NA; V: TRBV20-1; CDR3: CSARSTGAGELFF; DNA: TGCAGTGCTAGATCCACAGGCGCCGGGGAGCTGTTTTTT
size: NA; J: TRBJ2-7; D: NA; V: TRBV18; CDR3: CASSPSRNYEQYF; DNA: TGTGCCAGCTCACCATCCCGGAACTACGAGCAGTACTTC
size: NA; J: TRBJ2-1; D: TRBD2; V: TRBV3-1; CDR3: CASSLPAGGARNEQFF; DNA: TGTGCCAGCAGCCTCCCTGCCGGGGGGGCCCGTAATGAGCAGTTCTTC
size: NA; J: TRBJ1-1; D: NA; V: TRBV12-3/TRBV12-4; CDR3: CASSAHGAGNTEAFF; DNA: TGTGCCAGCAGTGCGCACGGGGCTGGGAACACTGAAGCTTTCTTT
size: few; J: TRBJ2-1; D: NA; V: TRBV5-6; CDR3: CASSLAPQGYTYNEQFF; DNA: TGTGCCAGCAGCTTGGCCCCTCAGGGCTACACCTACAATGAGCAGTTCTTC
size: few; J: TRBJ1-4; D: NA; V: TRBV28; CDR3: CASSTGYEKLFF; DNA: TGTGCCAGCAGTACAGGATACGAAAAACTGTTTTTT
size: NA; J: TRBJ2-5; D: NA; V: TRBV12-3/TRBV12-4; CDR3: CASSLTGTNETQYF; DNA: TGTGCCAGCAGTTTAACCGGGACGAATGAGACCCAGTACTTC
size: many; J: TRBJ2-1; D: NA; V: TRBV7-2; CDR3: CASSLAPQDYGHEQFF; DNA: TGTGCCAGCAGCTTAGCGCCTCAGGATTACGGGCATGAGCAGTTCTTC
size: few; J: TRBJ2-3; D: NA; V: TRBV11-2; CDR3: CASSLIWAGRKDTQYF; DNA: TGTGCCAGCAGCTTAATCTGGGCGGGGCGGAAAGATACGCAGTATTTT